Listed below are T cell receptor beta chains from one sample, sequenced in a study of CD8+ T cells in alopecia areata. The data were produced by immunoSEQ multiplex PCR, yet TCRdb's version contains in-frame clones alone and is incomplete. The sample contains under 350,000 clones, roughly 60% of which appear only once. The sequences come from CD4+ T cells sorted from blood, collected at week 24, from a patient treated with tofacitinib. The receptors were gathered from a human donor with alopecia areata. Both conserved end residues are part of each CDR3. A D gene is named only where the DNA matches it firmly. Not all rows give a size; the values are once, few, many and, for expanded clones, a class.

V,size,D,J,DNA,CDR3
TRBV29-1,few,-,TRBJ2-7,TGCAGCGTTGACGGGGCGCAGTTACCCTACGAGCAGTACTTC,CSVDGAQLPYEQYF
TRBV28,-,TRBD1,TRBJ2-7,TGTGCCAGCGCCGGACAGGGTTACGAGCAGTACTTC,CASAGQGYEQYF
TRBV4-2,-,-,TRBJ2-7,TGTGCCAGCAGCCAGGCCACGGGGGTCCACGAGCAGTACTTC,CASSQATGVHEQYF
TRBV7-9,-,TRBD2,TRBJ2-7,TGTGCCAGCAGCTTAGAGGTTAGCGGGGCCCCCTACGAGCAGTACTTC,CASSLEVSGAPYEQYF
TRBV28,-,TRBD1,TRBJ2-1,TGTGCCAGCACCGGACAGGGGGCAGGCAATGAGCAGTTCTTC,CASTGQGAGNEQFF
TRBV25-1,-,-,TRBJ1-4,TGTGCCAGCAGTGAATTGAGACGGCCCGATGAAAAACTGTTTTTT,CASSELRRPDEKLFF
TRBV10-2,-,TRBD1,TRBJ1-2,TGCGCCACCCGACAGGGATCTAACTATGGCTACACCTTC,CATRQGSNYGYTF
TRBV5-6,-,-,TRBJ1-2,TGTGCCAGCAGCCGGACATTAGGGGATGGCTACACCTTC,CASSRTLGDGYTF
TRBV6-5,-,TRBD1,TRBJ1-2,TGTGCCAGCACTCGCTCCGGGACAGCCCCCTATGGCTACACCTTC,CASTRSGTAPYGYTF
TRBV7-2,-,TRBD1,TRBJ2-7,TGTGCCAGCAGTCCCGACAGGGGGGGCTACGAGCAGTACTTC,CASSPDRGGYEQYF
TRBV4-3,few,-,TRBJ2-5,TGCGCCAGCAGCCAAGGCGGCTTACAAGAGACCCAGTACTTC,CASSQGGLQETQYF